The following is a T cell receptor (beta chain) sequence with its context. This clone's antigen is unknown. The sample holds no much larger clone one base away, and base qualities are not on file. The protocol used for the library was 5' RACE. Sequencing was performed on an Illumina HiSeq 2500. A second 7 to 11 cycle PCR used a sample-barcoded 5' primer and a J-beta primer mix. Each TCR beta cDNA molecule received a unique molecular identifier from a template-switch 5' adaptor carrying 12 random nucleotides. At least 2.5 million CDR3-containing paired-end reads were obtained from each sample. First-strand cDNA was synthesized from all RNA with the Mint cDNA synthesis kit, primed by a TRBC-specific oligonucleotide. After uracil-DNA glycosylase treatment, a first 18-cycle PCR used universal primers M1SS and BC2_uni_R on all cDNA. From the authors' description of their analysis: Each sample was normalized by randomly selecting 1 million high-quality reads, each carrying a distinct molecular identifier. Instead of being binned into consensus sequences, reads that shared molecular identifiers were thrown out. MiTCR, set to a Q25 quality threshold and the strictest error-elimination algorithm, was used for CDR3 identification, clonotype clustering and error correction. Lower-bound total TCR beta diversity was estimated with a nonparametric unseen species model using Euler transformation. TCRdb reprocessed the public reads (quality trimming at Q25 with fastp, clone calling with MiXCR) and kept in-frame beta chains. Records with the same CDR3 protein are collapsed into one entry carrying the most frequent genes and DNA. TCRdb, rather than the study authors, made the V and J calls. Across this sample there are fewer than 1.5 million distinct CDR3 sequences, with roughly 40% seen only once. The ten largest account for under 8% of the sample.

The data derive from a study of blood T cells in healthy people across ages (dated by TCRdb to 2014 to 2015). Broadly, across the study: In model experiments, template switching captured roughly one uniquely barcoded TCR beta cDNA molecule for every two T cells. Using deep sequencing normalized with unique cDNA molecular identifiers, the study measured how TCR beta repertoire diversity changes with age. Four age groups were formed from the donors: young (average approximately 17 years), middle-aged (around 41), aged (approximately 60) and long-lived (approximately 78). To avoid experimental bias, donors of different ages were spread randomly across the sequencing lanes. Two additional independent replicas of 1 million unique cDNA reads from the same blood draw were analyzed for two donors (one aged 18 to 29 and one aged 80 or older).

The investigation overall reported the following: Conclusive comparison of naive and antigen-experienced compartments was prevented by the profiling of bulk unsorted PBMCs. There was a strong correlation between observed TCR beta diversity and the percentage of naive T cells measured by flow cytometry. Compared with the aged group, more naive CD4+ T cells, fewer expanded clones and increased TCR diversity were shown by the long-lived group, suggesting age selection. As age increased, observed TCR beta diversity per million T cells dropped in a roughly linear way, and a significant reduction was already evident by age about 40. Total diversity estimates from one million sequenced T cells were considered lower bounds and underestimates. The CMV infection status of donors was not known, potentially confounding age-related changes in expanded clonotypes.

The donors were roughly 40 Caucasian individuals from Russia, aged about 6 to 95 years, who were systemically healthy. Each donor gave ten milliliters of peripheral blood, collected into EDTA-treated Vacutainer tubes. PBMCs were isolated by Ficoll-Paque density-gradient centrifugation, with at least 6.5 million obtained per sample. Trizol reagent was used to extract total RNA from the PBMCs, yielding at least 5.5 micrograms per sample. The percentages of naive CD45RAhigh/CD27high T cells were determined by flow cytometry on a PBMC aliquot from every donor. From the germline V gene, CDR1 is MNHEY and CDR2 is SVGEGT. The CDR3, cysteine through phenylalanine, is 16 amino acids long. The retained sequence is limited to the CDR3, 48 bases, with the frame set at the first base. Trimming removed 5 bases from V and 3 bases from J; the gene matches leave 9 bases unexplained.

The chain joins TRBV6-2 or TRBV6-3 to TRBJ2-1, with TRBD1 matching 8 junction bases. This clonotype was obtained from a young woman in good health. Sequencing used blood. DNA sequence: TGTGCCAGCAGTAATAGAATCGGGACAGGCTACAATGAGCAGTTCTTC. Translated, this is CASSNRIGTGYNEQFF.